This is a list of T cell receptor beta chains from one sample in a study of T cells in Graves' hyperthyroidism and ophthalmopathy. From the multiplex PCR reads, TCRdb called clonotypes with MiXCR, one entry per CDR3 protein. The sample lists approximately 430,000 distinct CDR3 sequences; approximately 15% were seen once. Specimen: blood. These TCRs come from a woman aged 18-35 years with Graves' hyperthyroidism. Both conserved end residues are part of each CDR3. D genes are given only for firm matches. The size of a clone is reported for some rows only, either as once, few or many, or as a class for expanded clones.

j_gene,abundance,len,d_gene,v_gene,CDR3aa,CDR3nt
TRBJ1-1,many,14,.,TRBV10-3,CAISGTPENTEAFF,TGTGCCATCAGTGGCACGCCGGAGAACACTGAAGCTTTCTTT
TRBJ1-4,many,15,.,TRBV3-1,CASSQGGGYREKLFF,TGTGCCAGCAGCCAAGGAGGAGGGTACAGAGAAAAACTGTTTTTT
TRBJ2-2,.,13,.,TRBV12-5,CASGLSPTGELFF,TGTGCTAGTGGTTTGTCTCCCACCGGGGAGCTGTTTTTT
TRBJ1-2,.,12,TRBD1,TRBV28,CASDRGTRGYTF,TGTGCCAGCGACAGGGGGACGAGGGGCTACACCTTC
TRBJ2-5,many,14,.,TRBV7-8,CASSLVADQETQYF,TGTGCCAGCAGCTTAGTGGCAGACCAAGAGACCCAGTACTTC
TRBJ1-6,.,15,.,TRBV5-6,CASSVGGSSGSPLHF,TGTGCCAGCAGCGTGGGTGGGAGTTCAGGATCACCCCTCCACTTT
TRBJ2-2,many,13,.,TRBV20-1,CSAVQGNTGELFF,TGCAGTGCTGTTCAGGGGAACACCGGGGAGCTGTTTTTT
TRBJ2-5,.,14,TRBD2,TRBV28,CASKGGGAGETQYF,TGTGCCAGCAAGGGCGGGGGGGCCGGGGAGACCCAGTACTTC
TRBJ2-1,.,12,.,TRBV27,CASSLIGNVQFF,TGTGCCAGCAGTTTGATCGGAAATGTGCAGTTCTTC
TRBJ1-5,.,18,.,TRBV4-1,CASSQDRMGGPFNQPQHF,TGCGCCAGCAGCCAAGATAGGATGGGGGGACCCTTCAATCAGCCCCAGCATTTT
TRBJ2-5,many,15,.,TRBV11-2,CASSLGPGKQETQYF,TGTGCCAGCAGCTTAGGCCCAGGGAAGCAGGAGACCCAGTACTTC
TRBJ2-2,many,19,TRBD2,TRBV20-1,CSAIPRTSSGGGVSGELFF,TGCAGTGCGATCCCCAGGACCTCTAGCGGGGGAGGGGTCTCCGGGGAGCTGTTTTTT
TRBJ2-5,many,15,TRBD2,TRBV6-1,CASSFSGGDMETQYF,TGTGCCAGCAGTTTTAGCGGGGGGGATATGGAGACCCAGTACTTC
TRBJ1-5,many,13,.,TRBV15,CATSDEGDQPQHF,TGTGCCACCAGCGATGAAGGGGATCAGCCCCAGCATTTT
TRBJ2-4,many,21,TRBD2,TRBV12-3/TRBV12-4,CASSIHGIGAGGPKAKNIQYF,TGTGCCAGCAGCATTCATGGGATCGGAGCGGGAGGGCCAAAAGCCAAAAACATTCAGTACTTC
TRBJ2-5,.,14,TRBD1,TRBV20-1,CSAWRQGAWETQYF,TGCAGTGCTTGGCGACAGGGGGCCTGGGAGACCCAGTACTTC
TRBJ2-7,many,15,.,TRBV7-9,CASSLGGGSSYEQYF,TGTGCCAGCAGCTTAGGAGGCGGAAGCTCCTACGAGCAGTACTTC
TRBJ1-3,.,15,TRBD1,TRBV5-1,CASTPGQESGNTIYF,TGCGCCAGCACACCGGGACAGGAGTCTGGAAACACCATATATTTT
TRBJ1-1,many,11,.,TRBV30,CAWSKNTEAFF,TGTGCCTGGAGTAAGAACACTGAAGCTTTCTTT
TRBJ2-7,.,14,.,TRBV20-1,CSAREPGARFEQYF,TGCAGTGCTAGAGAGCCCGGGGCGCGGTTCGAGCAGTACTTC
TRBJ1-5,many,16,.,TRBV6-2/TRBV6-3,CASSYSAGSSNQPQHF,TGTGCCAGCAGTTACTCGGCAGGGAGTAGCAATCAGCCCCAGCATTTT
TRBJ1-5,many,17,.,TRBV7-6,CASSVTPRTASNQPQHF,TGTGCCAGCAGCGTTACGCCCCGGACAGCTAGCAATCAGCCCCAGCATTTT
TRBJ2-7,many,15,TRBD2,TRBV28,CASSRSGLSSYEQYF,TGTGCCAGCAGTCGATCGGGACTATCGTCCTACGAGCAGTACTTC
TRBJ1-2,many,15,.,TRBV20-1,CSARDLGGVGYGYTF,TGCAGTGCTAGAGATCTAGGGGGGGTGGGGTATGGCTACACCTTC